This T cell receptor beta chain was identified in a study of cytomegalovirus exposure and HLA in healthy donors. The CDR3 consists of 16 residues. In germline, CDR1 is SGHTA, CDR2 FQGTGA. Study observations and caveats: Most TCR sequences were rare, but some public TCRs occurred in many donors. Owing to their indistinguishability, certain V segments, notably TRBV6-2 and TRBV6-3, were excluded.

The PCR was carried out with 60 Vbeta primers and 13 Jbeta primers. The data were produced by immunoSEQ multiplex PCR, yet TCRdb's version contains in-frame clones alone and is incomplete. This sample's table reports 50,000 to 80,000 clones. Concerning this clone: Antigen specificity is unknown. The germline gene is not matched at one end of the junction; a read error may be the cause.

The rearrangement joins TRBV7-3 to TRBJ2-1; D gene unclear. This TCR was sampled from a woman younger than 35 in good health and CMV-seronegative. Input material: PBMCs. CDR3: CASSLRSSSSDNEQFF. CDR3 nucleotides: TGTGCCAGCAGCTTAAGGTCCTCGAGCTCCGACAATGAGCAGTTCTTC. Using reference TRBV7-3 and TRBJ2-1 for the parts outside the CDR3, the full variable domain is GAGVSQTPSNKVTEKGKYVELRCDPISGHTALYWYRQSLGQGPEFLIYFQGTGAADDSGLPNDRFFAVRPEGSVSTLKIQRTERGDSAVYLCASSLRSSSSDNEQFFGPGTRLTVL.